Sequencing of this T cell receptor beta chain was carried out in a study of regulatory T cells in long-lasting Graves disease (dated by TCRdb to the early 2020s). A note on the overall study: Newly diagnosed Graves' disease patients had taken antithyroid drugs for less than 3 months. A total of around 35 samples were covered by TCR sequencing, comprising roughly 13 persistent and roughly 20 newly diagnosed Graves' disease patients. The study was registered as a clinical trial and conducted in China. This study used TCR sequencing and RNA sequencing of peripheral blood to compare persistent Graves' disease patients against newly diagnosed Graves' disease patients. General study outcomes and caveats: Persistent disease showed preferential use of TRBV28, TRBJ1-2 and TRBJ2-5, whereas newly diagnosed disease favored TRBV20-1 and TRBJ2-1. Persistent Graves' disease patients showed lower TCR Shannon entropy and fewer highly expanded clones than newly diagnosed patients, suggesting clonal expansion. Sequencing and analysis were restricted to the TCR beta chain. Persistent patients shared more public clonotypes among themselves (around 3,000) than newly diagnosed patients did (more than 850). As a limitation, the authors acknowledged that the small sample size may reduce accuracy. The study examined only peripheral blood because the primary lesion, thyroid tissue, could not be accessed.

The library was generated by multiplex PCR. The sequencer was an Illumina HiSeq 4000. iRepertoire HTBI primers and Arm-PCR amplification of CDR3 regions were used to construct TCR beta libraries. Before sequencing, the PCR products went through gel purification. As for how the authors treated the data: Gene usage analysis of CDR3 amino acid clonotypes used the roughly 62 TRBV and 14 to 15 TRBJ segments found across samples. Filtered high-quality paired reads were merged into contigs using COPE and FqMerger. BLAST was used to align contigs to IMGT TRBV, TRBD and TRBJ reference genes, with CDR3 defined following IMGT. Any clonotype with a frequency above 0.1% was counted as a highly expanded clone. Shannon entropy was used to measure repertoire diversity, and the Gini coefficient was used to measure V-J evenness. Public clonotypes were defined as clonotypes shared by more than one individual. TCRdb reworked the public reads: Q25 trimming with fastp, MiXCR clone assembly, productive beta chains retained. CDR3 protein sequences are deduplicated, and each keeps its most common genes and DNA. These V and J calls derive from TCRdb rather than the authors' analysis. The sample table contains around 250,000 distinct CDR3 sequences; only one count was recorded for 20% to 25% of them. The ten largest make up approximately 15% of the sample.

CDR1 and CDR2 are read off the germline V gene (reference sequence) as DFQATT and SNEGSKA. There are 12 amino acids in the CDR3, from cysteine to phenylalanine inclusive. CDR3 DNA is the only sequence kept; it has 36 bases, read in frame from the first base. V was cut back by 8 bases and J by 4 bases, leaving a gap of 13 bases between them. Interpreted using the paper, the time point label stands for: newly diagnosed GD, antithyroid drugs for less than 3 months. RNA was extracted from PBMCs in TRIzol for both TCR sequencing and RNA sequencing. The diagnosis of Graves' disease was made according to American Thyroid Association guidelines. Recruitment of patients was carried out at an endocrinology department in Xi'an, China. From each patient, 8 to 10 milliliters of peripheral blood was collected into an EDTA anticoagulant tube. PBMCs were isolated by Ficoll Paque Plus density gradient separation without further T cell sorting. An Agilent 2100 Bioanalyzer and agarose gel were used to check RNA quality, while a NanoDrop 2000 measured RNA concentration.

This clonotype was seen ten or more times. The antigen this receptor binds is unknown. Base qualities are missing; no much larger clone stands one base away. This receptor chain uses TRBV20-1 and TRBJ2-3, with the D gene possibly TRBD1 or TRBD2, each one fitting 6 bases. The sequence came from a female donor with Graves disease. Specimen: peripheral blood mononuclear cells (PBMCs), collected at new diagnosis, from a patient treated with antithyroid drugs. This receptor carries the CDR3 CSYGGGPDTQYF. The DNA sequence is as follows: TGCAGTTACGGGGGCGGGCCAGATACGCAGTATTTT.